Below are 18 T cell receptor beta chains sequenced from a single sample in a study of metastatic and nonmetastatic thyroid tumors. Every patient was untreated before thyroid surgery. From the PCR reads, TCRdb re-called clones with MiXCR. The sample yields about 12,000 clones, approximately 31% seen once. Sequenced: tumor tissue. These receptors came from a male donor with papillary thyroid cancer or a benign thyroid nodule (not recorded which). Some clones in this sample may be carry-over from other donors' samples.

By its share, this clone is medium-sized. The V gene is TRBV3-1, the J gene TRBJ2-7; D unclear. Germline CDR1 LGHDT, CDR2 YNNKEL (reference sequence). Between the trimmed V and J ends, which lost 8 bases and 4 bases, there was a span of 18 bases. CDR3 size: 14 residues. The CDR3 spells CASCNRRSKYEQYV. Written as DNA, the CDR3 is TGTGCCAGCTGCAATCGGCGGTCAAAATACGAGCAGTACGTC.

This rearrangement joins TRBV20-1 to TRBJ1-1; 11 bases match TRBD1. Trimming at V came to 1 base and at J to 6 bases, leaving 4 bases not matched to a gene. The CDR3 extends over 14 amino acids. Germline CDR1 is DFQATT and CDR2 is SNEGSKA (reference sequence). CDR3 loop: CSARGQGQGAEAFF. For the CDR3, the DNA is TGCAGTGCTAGAGGTCAGGGACAGGGGGCTGAAGCTTTCTTT.

Details on this clone: One end of the junction is discordant with germline, which a read error may explain. The chain is built from TRBV12-3 or TRBV12-4 and TRBJ1-2; the D is unclear. The CDR3 runs 13 residues. The DNA of the CDR3 is TGTGCCAGCAGCCGCCCAAAGACCGTGGGCTACAGCTTC. It yields the protein CASSRPKTVGYSF.

This clone was seen ten or more times. This chain links TRBV9 with TRBJ1-4; 10 bases map to TRBD1. Unmatched junction bases numbered 8, after V lost 5 bases and J lost 7 bases. The CDR3 consists of 15 residues. In germline, CDR1 is SGDLS, CDR2 YYNGEE. The CDR3, as DNA: TGTGCCAGCAGTGTCCGGGACAGGGGTGGTGAAAAACTGTTTTTT. Its protein is CASSVRDRGGEKLFF.

V and J are TRBV6-1 and TRBJ1-5; D ambiguous. The germline V and J ends were trimmed by 8 bases and 6 bases, with 17 bases remaining between them. CDR3 length: 14 residues. CDR1 is MNHNS, CDR2 SASEGT, per germline. CDR3 in DNA: TGTGCCAGCTCCTCGGAACCTGGTGGTCAGCCCCAGCATTTT. Protein product: CASSSEPGGQPQHF.

This clone was found a few times. Possible read error: a much larger clone is one base away. The J gene is TRBJ1-5, the V gene TRBV27; D uncertain. Germline values: CDR1 MNHEY, CDR2 SMNVEV (reference sequence). This CDR3 region has 15 residues. In DNA, the CDR3 is TGTACCAGCAGTTTAAAAGTGGGGTATAATCAGCCCCATCATTTT. As protein: CTSSLKVGYNQPHHF.

This clone showed up just a few times. The CDR3 spells CASSPGGRYGYTF. Here the CDR3 DNA reads TGTGCCAGCAGTCCTGGGGGAAGGTATGGCTACACCTTC. The chain uses TRBV6-2 or TRBV6-3 and TRBJ1-2; tentatively, D is TRBD1 (5 bases). Trimming took 5 bases from V and 5 from J, leaving 12 bases between them. The CDR3 runs 13 residues. From germline, CDR1 is MNHEY and CDR2 SVGEGT.

This clone is medium-sized by share. V usage is TRBV7-9 and J usage is TRBJ1-1; no definite D call. CDR1 and CDR2 from the germline V gene are SEHNR and FQNEAQ (reference sequence). V was clipped by 3 bases and J by 0 bases, with 11 bases between them. CDR3 length: 15 residues. Here the CDR3 reads CASSFESAMNTEAFF. For the CDR3, the DNA is TGTGCCAGCAGCTTTGAGTCCGCCATGAACACTGAAGCTTTCTTT.

This chain links TRBV7-6 with TRBJ2-2; D is perhaps TRBD1 (6 bases). The CDR3 has 16 amino acids. Germline V gene lookup returns CDR1 SGHVS and CDR2 FNYEAQ. V lost 5 bases and J lost 0, with 13 bases in between. The CDR3 reads CASSRTGTTNTGELFF. CDR3 DNA: TGTGCCAGCAGCCGAACTGGGACAACGAACACCGGGGAGCTGTTTTTT.

This clone was observed at least ten times. The chain recombines TRBV5-5 with TRBJ2-2; 8 bases align to TRBD2. J lost 5 bases, V lost 4 bases, and 7 bases had no gene match. There are 15 residues in the CDR3. Germline assignment: CDR1 SGHKS and CDR2 YYEKEE (reference sequence). CDR3 loop: CASSLTSVGTGELFF. The CDR3 DNA sequence: TGTGCCAGCAGCCTGACTAGCGTTGGTACCGGGGAGCTGTTTTTT.

This clone was found a few times. The chain employs TRBV27 and TRBJ2-1; TRBD2 might be the D (5 bases). Germline CDR1 reads MNHEY; CDR2 reads SMNVEV (reference sequence). The length of the CDR3 is 12 residues. Trimming took 6 bases from V and 7 from J, leaving 10 bases between them. CDR3 region: CASSKLGNEQFF. In DNA form, the CDR3 reads TGTGCCAGCAGCAAACTAGGGAATGAGCAGTTCTTC.

This clone is deemed medium-sized. The gene calls are TRBV13 and TRBJ1-1, with D unclear. The CDR3 is 16 amino acids. Germline lookup yields CDR1 PRHDT and CDR2 FYEKMQ (reference sequence). V lost 5 bases and J lost 6, with 22 bases in between. The CDR3 coding sequence is TGTGCCAGCAGCAGGAGAGGTTCAGGCCGGGCACCTGAAGCTTTCTTT. Its translation is CASSRRGSGRAPEAFF. Drawing the rest from reference TRBV13 and TRBJ1-1, the complete variable domain is AAGVIQSPRHLIKEKRETATLKCYPIPRHDTVYWYQQGPGQDPQFLISFYEKMQSDKGSIPDRFSAQQFSDYHSELNMSSLELGDSALYFCASSRRGSGRAPEAFFGQGTRLTVV.

This clone was observed at least ten times. This chain links TRBV9 with TRBJ1-6; no definite D call. This CDR3 is built from 16 residues. Germline loops: CDR1 SGDLS, CDR2 YYNGEE. Trimming removed 4 bases at V and 4 bases at J, with 15 bases between. CDR3 nucleotides: TGTGCCAGCAGCAAAAGCACGGATTCTTATAATTCACCCCTCCACTTT. Translating it yields CASSKSTDSYNSPLHF.

By proportion, this clone is medium-sized (0.01 to 0.1%). This chain joins TRBV18 and TRBJ1-3; D is possibly TRBD1 (6 bases). Trimming removed 1 base from V and 0 bases from J, with 7 bases in between. The germline CDR1 and CDR2 sequences are KGHSH and LQKENI. This CDR3 spans 15 amino acids. The CDR3 sequence is CASSPQTGSGNTIYF. The CDR3 nucleotides are TGTGCCAGCTCACCACAGACAGGCTCTGGAAACACCATATATTTT.

The rearrangement links TRBV11-1 to TRBJ2-1; 12 bases match TRBD2. Germline-derived CDR1 and CDR2 are SGHAT and FQDESV (reference sequence). V was clipped by 5 bases and J by 9 bases; unmatched bases: 11. This CDR3 contains 16 residues. As DNA, the CDR3 is TGTGCCAGCAGCCCATACGGGACTAGCGGGCTGGGTGAGCAGTTCTTC. This sequence encodes CASSPYGTSGLGEQFF.

This clone is medium-sized within its sample. The chain uses TRBV12-3 or TRBV12-4 and TRBJ1-1; 8 positions match TRBD1. The V and J ends lost 3 bases and 11 bases, in that order; junction bases with no gene match: 17. The CDR3 sequence is 16 residues long. CDR3 nucleotide sequence: TGTGCCAGCAGTTTTGCGCCGGGACAGGCCCAAGCGACGGCTTTCTTT. This gives the protein CASSFAPGQAQATAFF.

This clone has only a few counts. The junction departs from germline at one end; a sequencing error may be responsible. The chain is built from TRBV12-3 or TRBV12-4 and TRBJ2-7, with D unresolved. The CDR3 length is 12 residues. In DNA, the CDR3 is TGTGCCACCAGTTTGAGGAAGGACGAACAGTACTTC. Translating gives CATSLRKDEQYF.

This clone is judged medium-sized. V is TRBV4-1 and J is TRBJ2-3, with 10 positions matching TRBD2. The ends lost 0 bases at V and 7 bases at J; junction bases unmatched: 4. The germline gives CDR1 MGHRA, CDR2 YSYEKL. The CDR3 spans 15 residues. The chain's CDR3 is CASSQDALAGYTQYF. In DNA, the CDR3 is TGCGCCAGCAGCCAAGATGCACTAGCGGGGTATACGCAGTATTTT.